This T cell receptor beta chain is from a study of blood T cell repertoires in COVID-19. Method: immunoSEQ multiplex PCR; TCRdb's copy keeps in-frame clones and lacks some. Found here are under 65,000 clones, roughly 89% of them singletons; the top ten hold under 6.5%. The V gene end was trimmed by 4 bases and the J gene end by 2 bases; junction bases not matched to a gene: 10. CDR3 length: 17 residues. The clonotype was recovered from a woman aged 60-75 years with COVID-19, enrolled during active disease. J is TRBJ1-3 and V is TRBV5-3; TRBD1 agrees at 9 bases. TRBV5-3 qualifies as an ORF whose function is uncertain. The source material was peripheral blood. CDR3 region: CARSARDREGTGNTIYF. The CDR3 DNA reads as TGTGCCAGAAGCGCCCGGGACAGGGAAGGTACTGGAAACACCATATATTTT.